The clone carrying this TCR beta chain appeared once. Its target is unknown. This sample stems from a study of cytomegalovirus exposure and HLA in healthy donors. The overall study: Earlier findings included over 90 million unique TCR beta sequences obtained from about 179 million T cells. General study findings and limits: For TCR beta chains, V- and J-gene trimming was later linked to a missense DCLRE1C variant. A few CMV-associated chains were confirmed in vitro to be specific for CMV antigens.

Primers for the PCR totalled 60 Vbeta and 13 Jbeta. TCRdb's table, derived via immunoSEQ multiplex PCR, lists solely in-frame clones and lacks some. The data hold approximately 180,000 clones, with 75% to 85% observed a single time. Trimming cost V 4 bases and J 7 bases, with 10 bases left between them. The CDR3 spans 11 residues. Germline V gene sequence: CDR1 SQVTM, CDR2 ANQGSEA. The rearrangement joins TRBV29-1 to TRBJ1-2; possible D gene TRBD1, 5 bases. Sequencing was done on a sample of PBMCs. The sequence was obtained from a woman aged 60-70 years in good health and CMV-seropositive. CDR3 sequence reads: CSVVGGSGYTF. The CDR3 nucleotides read TGCAGCGTTGTTGGGGGGTCTGGCTACACCTTC.